This T cell receptor (beta chain) was obtained from a study of shared clonotypes between healthy human individuals (dated by TCRdb to about 2020). Concerning the study at large: A couple of women and a few men aged 18 to 49 years were included in the cohort. Per donor, three plates each were used for CD4 naive and CD4 memory, two for CD8 naive, and one for CD8 memory. The study deeply sequenced blood TCR repertoires of 5 or 6 healthy adults to estimate repertoire size and the extent of clonotype sharing between individuals. Libraries were prepared and TCR repertoires were sequenced by different laboratories using diverse techniques, in order to increase sequencing depth and limit assay-specific biases. Per donor, leukapheresis produced somewhere between about 0.94 and 9.5 billion PBMCs. The full study reports these points: Rarefaction of sorted-subset datasets indicated incomplete sequencing despite the large sequencing depth. Sampling was restricted to blood, and TCR repertoires in tissue are likely to differ from TCR repertoires in blood. Because the study included only a small number of donors, the genetic and exposure-history diversity represented was limited. Sharing across a few donors was observed for approximately 5% of naive CD4, under 4% of naive CD8, over 2% of memory CD4, and around 0.4% of memory CD8 clonotypes. Clonotypes shared by all four sorted-subset donors showed higher generation probabilities than non-shared clonotypes. Based on pairwise subsampling, the degree of clonotype sharing among donors was expected to be affected by sequencing depth. Larger estimated clonotype richness was generally found for naive subsets than for memory subsets.

Donors were healthy HIV-negative adults with no recently reported acute infections or vaccinations. Every donor was a Caucasian adult residing in Nashville, Tennessee, USA. CD4+ T cells were enriched through magnetic negative selection, after which naive cells were positively selected on CD45RA and the remaining negative fraction served as the memory subset. After blood collection by leukapheresis, PBMCs were isolated using Ficoll-Histopaque density gradient centrifugation and then cryopreserved in the vapor phase of liquid nitrogen. Purity and quantity of every magnetically sorted T cell population were checked by analytical flow cytometry. Genomic DNA was isolated from every sorted fraction and measured by UV absorbance on a Nanodrop 2000c. A note on this clone: Its antigen target is currently unknown. No qualities accompany the bases; no much larger clone lies one base away.

Trimming accounts for 6 bases at V and 3 bases at J, while the number of junction bases matched to no gene is 7. The CDR1 and CDR2 encoded by the germline V gene are MRHNA and SNTAGT. From the cysteine through the phenylalanine, the CDR3 covers 15 amino acids. The CDR3 DNA has 45 bases and is translated from base 1. Using the deep immunoSEQ assay, TCR CDR3 regions were amplified from genomic DNA by multiplex PCR. For each cell subset, the extracted genomic DNA was distributed evenly across all wells of several immunoSEQ 96-well plates, and each plate served as one replicate. For sorted subsets, each replicate PCR was loaded with about 0.2 ug genomic DNA, equivalent to approximately 33,000 T cell genomes. Purified libraries were measured with a Qubit 3.0 fluorometer, size-checked on a Bioanalyzer 2100, and measured again with the KAPA Library Quantification kit. Every immunoSEQ 96-well plate was sequenced on a separate single-read 150-cycle Illumina NextSeq 550 flow cell. The paper's processing steps were these. Because the immunoSEQ output held only junctional sequences and lacked quality scores, the filtering could not match the filtering applied to full-length reads. Sequences were annotated with PyIR, a Python wrapper for IgBLAST v1.9, and V/J genes and CDR3 were assigned using IMGT germline references. Any read was removed if the V/J assignment was weak (E-value above 1e-6), the CDR3 was missing, or the read contained stop codons, out-of-frame junctions, or ambiguous translated residues. V3J clonotypes were defined as sequences sharing an identical inferred V gene, J gene, and CDR3 amino acid sequence. To compute the percentage overlap between repertoires, the number of shared unique clonotypes was divided by the size of the smaller repertoire. Richness of each repertoire was evaluated using RTK rarefaction, the Chao1 estimator, and Recon v2.1 estimates of unobserved clonotypes. OLGA was used to compute generation probabilities for all TCRbeta clonotypes that the gDNA method yielded from a handful of donors. This immuneACCESS table, as held by TCRdb, lists in-frame sequences with V and J called but not all clones. Of the missing ones, under half trace to an unresolved V gene in checked studies; the others have no known cause. The DNA gave D and trimming, while V, J and clone size come from that table. This sample lists 950,000 to 1,100,000 clones; approximately 70% were detected once. The biggest ten clones account for about 1.5% of the sample.

This clonotype was sampled from a young man in good health. Here the chain combines TRBV6-4 and TRBJ2-1, and 8 bases in between align with TRBD2. The sample taken for sequencing was memory CD4+ T cells sorted from blood. Per the publication, the cell subset or site label means: CD45RA-negative fraction. The nucleotides are TGTGCCAGCAGGGTCGGGAGGGCCGACTACAATGAGCAGTTCTTC. Its translation reads: CASRVGRADYNEQFF.